The 9 T cell receptor beta chains reported below all come from one sample, sequenced in a study of neurological immune-mediated disorders (dated by TCRdb to between 2018 and 2021). The library came from 5' RACE. The instrument given in TCRdb is Illumina HiSeq 2500. TCRdb reprocessed the public reads (quality trimming at Q25 with fastp, clone calling with MiXCR) and kept in-frame beta chains. Each entry merges the rows of one CDR3 protein and shows their most common DNA and genes. Recorded for this sample are roughly 100,000 distinct CDR3 sequences; 10% to 14% of them occurred a single time. 2.5% to 4% of the sample rests with the top ten. Explained via the paper, the time point label denotes: longitudinal time-point 3. Sequenced input: PBMCs. Every receptor here comes from a female donor with HTLV-1-associated myelopathy (HAM/TSP).

The table lists this clonotype with a few counts. It may be a read error: a sequence one base away is much more abundant. The rearrangement joins TRBV6-5 to TRBJ1-1; D gene ambiguous. The CDR3 totals 14 residues. Trimming removed 2 bases from V and 3 bases from J, with 10 bases in between. Per the germline V gene, CDR1 is MNHEY and CDR2 is SVGAGI. In nucleotides, the CDR3 is TGTGCCAGCAGTTACCGGGGAACCGACACTGAAGCTTTCTTT. As protein: CASSYRGTDTEAFF.

This clonotype came up many times. The rearrangement links TRBV10-3 to TRBJ2-6; the D gene could be TRBD1 or TRBD2 (5 bases each). Between the trimmed V and J ends, which lost 10 bases and 0 bases, there was a span of 16 bases. The CDR3 covers 16 residues. CDR1 and CDR2 from the germline V gene are ENHRY and SYGVKD. This chain's CDR3 is CASVGTVYSGANVLTF. In nucleotides, the CDR3 is TGTGCCAGCGTTGGGACCGTATACTCTGGGGCCAACGTCCTGACTTTC.

To note about this clonotype: A much larger clone lies a single base off, so this may be a read error. The V gene is TRBV12-3 or TRBV12-4, the J gene TRBJ2-1; 10 bases are shared with TRBD2. CDR3 length: 15 residues. Written as DNA, the CDR3 is TGTGCCAGCAGTCTCGGGACTAGCGAAGACAAAGAGCAGTTCTTC. Residues: CASSLGTSEDKEQFF.

Remarks on this clonotype: This clone may be a read error of a much larger clone one base away. The V and J genes are TRBV9 and TRBJ2-1; D is possibly TRBD1 (5 bases). The germline gives CDR1 SGDLS, CDR2 YYNGEE. The CDR3 contains 13 residues. Here the CDR3 reads CASSVQGNNEKFF. DNA of the CDR3: TGTGCCAGCAGCGTCCAGGGAAACAATGAGAAGTTCTTC.

This clonotype was picked up many times. This rearrangement joins TRBV5-1 to TRBJ1-5, with D tentatively TRBD1 (5 bases). Trimming took 2 bases from V and 2 from J, leaving 8 bases between them. CDR3 length: 14 amino acids. The germline V gene has CDR1 SGHRS and CDR2 YFSETQ. CDR3 in DNA: TGCGCCAGCAGCTTAATGACAGGCAATCAGCCCCAGCATTTT. Its protein product is CASSLMTGNQPQHF. The variable domain in full, with the rest retrieved from reference TRBV5-1 and TRBJ1-5, is KAGVTQTPRYLIKTRGQQVTLSCSPISGHRSVSWYQQTPGQGLQFLFEYFSETQRNKGNFPGRFSGRQFSNSRSEMNVSTLELGDSALYLCASSLMTGNQPQHFGDGTRLSIL.

This clonotype occurred many times. The V gene is TRBV20-1, the J gene TRBJ2-3; 10 bases match TRBD1. Germline V gene data show CDR1 as DFQATT and CDR2 as SNEGSKA (reference sequence). With 3 bases clipped from V and 0 bases from J, the junction kept 18 bases outside the gene matches. This CDR3 has 20 amino acids. The CDR3 nucleotides read TGCAGTGCTAGGGGCCCCCCGGGACAGGGGACCAAAACTAGCACAGATACGCAGTATTTT. It specifies CSARGPPGQGTKTSTDTQYF.

This clonotype was recorded many times. The CDR3 DNA follows: TGTGCCACCTCTCGGGGACACAGGGGGGCCAACGTCCTGACTTTC. It codes for CATSRGHRGANVLTF. The rearrangement joins TRBV12-3 or TRBV12-4 to TRBJ2-6; D possibly corresponds to TRBD1 (6 bases). The CDR3 length is 15 residues. The germline V and J ends were trimmed by 10 bases and 4 bases, with 17 bases remaining between them.

For this clonotype: A read error may be the cause here, since a much bigger clone is one base away. The chain employs TRBV20-1 and TRBJ1-5; D unclear. CDR1 and CDR2 (germline): DFQATT, SNEGSKA (reference sequence). CDR3 size: 12 residues. The CDR3 is CSAFGSNHPQHF. CDR3 DNA sequence: TGCAGTGCCTTTGGCAGCAATCATCCCCAGCATTTT.

This clonotype was recorded many times. The V and J genes are TRBV7-9 and TRBJ1-2; 8 bases align to TRBD1. After removal of 5 bases from V and 8 bases from J, the junction contained 10 bases not matched to a gene. Germline assignment: CDR1 SEHNR and CDR2 FQNEAQ (reference sequence). This CDR3 spans 14 amino acids. CDR3 nucleotide sequence: TGTGCCAGCAGCATCACGGACAGGGCGGACGGCTACACCTTC. Translated, it gives CASSITDRADGYTF.